Following are 28 T cell receptor beta chains from one sample sequenced in a study of T cell responses to AZD1222 COVID-19 vaccine. Profiled with immunoSEQ multiplex PCR; TCRdb holds only in-frame clones, not every one. The sample lists around 140,000 clones; over 80% were seen once. The starting material was peripheral blood, obtained 28 days after the second AZD1222 dose. Receptor source: an adult who received the AZD1222 COVID-19 vaccine.

The V and J genes are TRBV29-1 and TRBJ2-7, with D unresolved. The CDR3 spans 14 residues. The V gene's germline CDR1 is SQVTM and CDR2 ANQGSEA. V gave up 5 bases and J gave up 4 bases, with 18 bases separating them. Here the CDR3 DNA reads TGCAGCGTTCTTTTAGGTTCTGGCGGTTACGAGCAGTACTTC. This translates into CSVLLGSGGYEQYF.

This clone turned up a few times. The chain carries TRBV4-1 and TRBJ1-3; 9 positions match TRBD1. After removal of 1 base from V and 3 bases from J, the junction contained 4 bases not matched to a gene. The CDR3 extends over 16 amino acids. The germline CDR1 and CDR2 sequences are MGHRA and YSYEKL. The CDR3 reads CASSQAGTGYGNTIYF. The CDR3 coding sequence is TGCGCCAGCAGCCAAGCCGGGACAGGGTATGGAAACACCATATATTTT.

This chain uses TRBV10-1 with TRBJ2-5, with TRBD1 identical over 8 bases. The germline V gene has CDR1 WNHNN and CDR2 SYGVQD (reference sequence). There are 15 residues in the CDR3. Trimming removed 6 bases from V and 5 bases from J; junction bases left unmatched: 11. CDR3 sequence (DNA): TGCGCCAGCAGCGAGACGACAGGGGACCTGGAGACCCAGTACTTC. Translating gives CASSETTGDLETQYF.

This clone was found once. One junction end does not reproduce the germline sequence, and a read error may be involved. The chain recombines TRBV15 with TRBJ2-7; tentatively, D is TRBD1 or TRBD2 (6 bases each). Looked up from germline, CDR1 is LNHNV and CDR2 is YYDKDF (reference sequence). The CDR3 totals 15 residues. CDR3 sequence reads: CATSPDAGGSHEQYF. Written as DNA, the CDR3 is TGTGCCACCAGCCCAGACGCCGGGGGCTCCCACGAGCAGTACTTC.

V is TRBV30 and J is TRBJ2-1; D is perhaps TRBD2 (5 bases). With 1 base removed from V and 8 bases from J, the gap between germline ends came to 18 bases. This CDR3 has 15 amino acids. Germline V lookup: CDR1 GTSNPN, CDR2 SVGIG (reference sequence). CDR3 in DNA: TGTGCCTGGAGTGCCCCGTGGCGGGTCAACGATGAGCAGTTCTTC. Its protein product is CAWSAPWRVNDEQFF.

The chain recombines TRBV6-5 with TRBJ2-2, with D perhaps given as TRBD1 or TRBD2 (5 bases each). Germline V gene lookup returns CDR1 MNHEY and CDR2 SVGAGI. V was cut by 4 bases and J by 9 bases, with 15 bases left in between. The CDR3 is 14 amino acids. CDR3 amino acids: CASSWGSGARELFF. The CDR3 nucleotides read TGTGCCAGCAGTTGGGGGTCCGGGGCCAGGGAGCTGTTTTTT.

The chain combines TRBV4-1 with TRBJ1-1, with 9 positions matching TRBD1. CDR3 size: 15 residues. Per germline, CDR1 MGHRA and CDR2 YSYEKL. V trimming: 3 bases; J trimming: 1 base; junction bases outside the gene matches: 3. DNA of the CDR3: TGCGCCAGCAGCCACGGACAGGGGCGGAACACTGAAGCTTTCTTT. This codes for CASSHGQGRNTEAFF.

The gene calls are TRBV4-1 and TRBJ1-1, with D unclear. The CDR3 totals 16 residues. V was shortened by 1 base and J by 0 bases, with 12 bases between the two germline ends. Germline V gene data show CDR1 as MGHRA and CDR2 as YSYEKL. Here the CDR3 reads CASSQGQIFMNTEAFF. Here the CDR3 DNA reads TGCGCCAGCAGCCAAGGGCAGATCTTTATGAACACTGAAGCTTTCTTT.

The chain uses TRBV9 and TRBJ2-2, with 8 bases lining up with TRBD2. CDR3 length: 16 residues. J was trimmed by 0 bases and V by 0 bases; bases with no gene match: 1. CDR1 SGDLS and CDR2 YYNGEE come from the germline V gene. The CDR3: CASSVGGLANTGELFF. The CDR3 bases are TGTGCCAGCAGCGTAGGGGGACTAGCGAACACCGGGGAGCTGTTTTTT.

This clone was counted once. V usage is TRBV5-4 and J usage is TRBJ2-2; D might be TRBD2 (5 bases). The CDR3 is made up of 15 amino acids. With 0 bases removed from V and 5 bases from J, the gap between germline ends came to 11 bases. In germline, CDR1 is SGHNT, CDR2 YYREEE (reference sequence). The CDR3 DNA reads as TGTGCCAGCAGCTTGGGGACTCTCGGGACCGGGGAGCTGTTTTTT. Residues: CASSLGTLGTGELFF.

The chain uses TRBV7-9 and TRBJ1-1, with D unclear. The CDR3 consists of 13 residues. Trimming stripped 2 bases from V and 5 bases from J, with 9 bases between. Germline CDR1 reads SEHNR; CDR2 reads FQNEAQ (reference sequence). The CDR3 coding sequence is TGTGCCAGCAGCTTATATGCGGTGACTGAAGCTTTCTTT. Translating gives CASSLYAVTEAFF.

CDR3 protein: CSVGTASNTEAFF. The CDR3 bases are TGCAGCGTTGGGACAGCGAGCAACACTGAAGCTTTCTTT. V usage is TRBV29-1 and J usage is TRBJ1-1, with D possibly being TRBD1 (6 bases). V shed 4 bases and J shed 2 bases, with 11 bases lying between them. CDR1 is SQVTM and CDR2 is ANQGSEA in the germline V gene. This CDR3 has 13 amino acids.

The CDR3 region is CASSQDRDGIGGYTF. The CDR3 DNA reads as TGTGCCAGCAGCCAGGACAGGGACGGGATTGGGGGCTACACCTTC. The chain carries TRBV11-3 and TRBJ1-2; TRBD1 aligns across 8 bases. V shed 5 bases, J shed 8 bases, and the junction held 13 bases outside the gene matches. This CDR3 region has 15 residues. CDR1 is SGHNT and CDR2 is YENEEA in the germline V gene.

This clone occurred once. The chain uses TRBV5-4 and TRBJ2-6; 9 bases are shared with TRBD1. The CDR3 is 17 residues long. From germline, CDR1 is SGHNT and CDR2 YYREEE (reference sequence). J was trimmed by 0 bases and V by 5 bases; bases with no gene match: 6. The CDR3 nucleotides read TGTGCCAGCAGACTGAGGGGACAGGGCTCTGGGGCCAACGTCCTGACTTTC. Protein: CASRLRGQGSGANVLTF.

This clone was seen only once. This chain connects TRBV6-5 to TRBJ1-5; TRBD1 matches 7 bases. V was pared by 4 bases and J by 5 bases, with 2 bases of the junction left unmatched. The germline V gene has CDR1 MNHEY and CDR2 SVGAGI. This CDR3 has 13 amino acids. The CDR3: CASSWDSDQPQHF. The CDR3 coding sequence is TGTGCCAGCAGTTGGGACAGCGATCAGCCCCAGCATTTT.

The V call is TRBV5-1, the J call TRBJ2-1, with D possibly TRBD2 on 5 matching bases. Germline CDR1 SGHRS, CDR2 YFSETQ. With 2 bases removed from V and 6 bases from J, the gap between germline ends came to 12 bases. This CDR3 comprises 14 residues. The CDR3 sequence: CASSFAGGGNEQFF. CDR3 DNA sequence: TGCGCCAGCAGCTTCGCCGGTGGAGGCAATGAGCAGTTCTTC. Drawing the rest from reference TRBV5-1 and TRBJ2-1, the complete variable domain is KAGVTQTPRYLIKTRGQQVTLSCSPISGHRSVSWYQQTPGQGLQFLFEYFSETQRNKGNFPGRFSGRQFSNSRSEMNVSTLELGDSALYLCASSFAGGGNEQFFGPGTRLTVL.

This chain uses TRBV24-1 with TRBJ2-3, with D perhaps being TRBD1 or TRBD2 (5 bases each). V shed 5 bases and J shed 4 bases, with 18 bases lying between them. There are 16 residues in the CDR3. The V gene's germline CDR1 is KGHDR and CDR2 SFDVKD. CDR3 nucleotide sequence: TGTGCCACCAGTGCCCCGATCCCAGGGCGGGCAGATACGCAGTATTTT. Amino acids: CATSAPIPGRADTQYF.

The chain has TRBV5-4 and TRBJ1-3, with D perhaps TRBD1 (5 bases). The CDR3 extends over 15 amino acids. Germline V lookup: CDR1 SGHNT, CDR2 YYREEE (reference sequence). Trimming left V 1 base short and J 3 bases short, with 11 bases between. CDR3 residues: CASSLPGAVGNTIYF. The CDR3 nucleotides read TGTGCCAGCAGCTTGCCTGGGGCAGTTGGAAACACCATATATTTT.

This clone was found once. The chain links TRBV19 to TRBJ2-7, with 10 bases matching TRBD1. The CDR3 extends over 13 amino acids. Germline CDR1 LNHDA, CDR2 SQIVND (reference sequence). V shed 9 bases and J 5 bases; nucleotides not matched to a gene: 7. CDR3 nucleotide sequence: TGTGCCAGCCGGGACAGGGGTAGCGACGAGCAGTACTTC. Its translation is CASRDRGSDEQYF.

This clone was found a few times. The chain uses TRBV18 and TRBJ1-5; D unclear. The CDR3 length is 14 residues. V was shortened by 4 bases and J by 2 bases, with 9 bases between the two germline ends. Germline assignment: CDR1 KGHSH and CDR2 LQKENI. The CDR3 sequence is CASSHIDGNQPQHF. For the CDR3, the DNA is TGTGCCAGCTCACATATTGACGGCAATCAGCCCCAGCATTTT.

V usage is TRBV5-4 and J usage is TRBJ1-4; 9 nucleotides match TRBD1. Germline V gene sequence: CDR1 SGHNT, CDR2 YYREEE (reference sequence). The CDR3 loop spans 15 amino acids. V gave up 2 bases and J gave up 6 bases; unmatched junction bases: 5. DNA for the CDR3: TGTGCCAGCAGCTTAGGACAGGGGAAGGATGAAAAACTGTTTTTT. It is translated as CASSLGQGKDEKLFF. The variable domain in full, with the rest retrieved from reference TRBV5-4 and TRBJ1-4, is ETGVTQSPTHLIKTRGQQVTLRCSSQSGHNTVSWYQQALGQGPQFIFQYYREEENGRGNFPPRFSGLQFPNYSSELNVNALELDDSALYLCASSLGQGKDEKLFFGSGTQLSVL.

The chain has TRBV10-3 and TRBJ1-1; D is perhaps TRBD1 (5 bases). CDR1 and CDR2 (germline): ENHRY, SYGVKD. V lost 1 base to trimming and J lost 9 bases, with 12 bases between them. This CDR3 spans 13 amino acids. Here the CDR3 DNA reads TGTGCCATCAGTGAGTTCGAAAAGGGACAAGCTTTCTTT. This translates into CAISEFEKGQAFF.

J is TRBJ1-1 and V is TRBV9, with 12 bases that match TRBD1. CDR3 length: 16 residues. CDR1 is SGDLS and CDR2 is YYNGEE in the germline V gene. V trimming: 2 bases; J trimming: 1 base; junction bases outside the gene matches: 3. CDR3 residues: CASSVGTGGRNTEAFF. CDR3 bases: TGTGCCAGCAGCGTTGGGACAGGGGGCCGGAACACTGAAGCTTTCTTT.

The J gene is TRBJ1-3, the V gene TRBV7-9; the D gene is possibly TRBD1 (5 bases). The CDR3 sequence is 14 residues long. CDR1 and CDR2 from the germline V gene are SEHNR and FQNEAQ (reference sequence). Deletions cut 5 bases from V and 5 bases from J, with 13 bases between. The CDR3 reads CASSLGTERNTIYF. In nucleotides, the CDR3 is TGTGCCAGCAGCCTCGGGACGGAGAGAAACACCATATATTTT.

This clone appeared a single time. The chain recombines TRBV6-2 or TRBV6-3 with TRBJ2-1; 7 bases are a match to TRBD1. The V segment lost 2 bases and the J segment 2 bases; nucleotides outside the gene matches: 12. Germline V gene lookup returns CDR1 MNHEY and CDR2 SVGEGT. CDR3 size: 18 residues. Here the CDR3 reads CASSYLGQRYITYNEQFF. The CDR3, as DNA: TGTGCCAGCAGTTACCTGGGACAGAGATACATAACCTACAATGAGCAGTTCTTC.

CDR3: CASSDRWTVQPSGNTIYF. CDR3 sequence (DNA): TGTGCCAGCAGTGACCGTTGGACAGTGCAACCTTCTGGAAACACCATATATTTT. The genes are TRBV6-4 and TRBJ1-3; D is perhaps TRBD1 (6 bases). The germline CDR1 and CDR2 sequences are MRHNA and SNTAGT. The CDR3 is 18 residues long. Between the trimmed V and J ends, which lost 2 bases and 1 base, there was a span of 18 bases.

This chain joins TRBV19 and TRBJ1-3, with D possibly being TRBD1 (6 bases). With 2 bases removed from V and 0 bases from J, the gap between germline ends came to 11 bases. The germline V gene has CDR1 LNHDA and CDR2 SQIVND (reference sequence). This CDR3 contains 16 residues. CDR3 nucleotides: TGTGCCAGTAGTATATCTACAGGGAGCTCTGGAAACACCATATATTTT. This codes for CASSISTGSSGNTIYF.

This clone was picked up a small number of times. The chain couples TRBV5-1 to TRBJ1-1, with a weak D call TRBD1 (6 bases). The CDR3 is made up of 14 amino acids. With 0 bases removed from V and 3 bases from J, the gap between germline ends came to 9 bases. Per germline, CDR1 SGHRS and CDR2 YFSETQ. Here the CDR3 DNA reads TGCGCCAGCAGCTTGGACAGGGCCGACACTGAAGCTTTCTTT. Translating gives CASSLDRADTEAFF.